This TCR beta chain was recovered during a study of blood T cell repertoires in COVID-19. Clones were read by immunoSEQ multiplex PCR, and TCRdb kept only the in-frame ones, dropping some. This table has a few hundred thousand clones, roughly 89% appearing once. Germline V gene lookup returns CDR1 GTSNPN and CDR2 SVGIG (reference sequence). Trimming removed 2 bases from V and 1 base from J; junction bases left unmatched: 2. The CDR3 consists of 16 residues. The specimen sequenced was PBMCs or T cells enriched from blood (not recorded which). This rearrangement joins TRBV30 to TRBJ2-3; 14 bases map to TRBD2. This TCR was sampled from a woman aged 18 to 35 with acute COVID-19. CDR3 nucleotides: TGTGCCTGGAGTCGGGGACTAGCGGGGGGCACAGATACGCAGTATTTT. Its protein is CAWSRGLAGGTDTQYF.